This TCR beta chain was recorded in a study of CD8 T cells in Susac syndrome. From blood CD8+ and CD4+ T cells, the TCR beta chain was sequenced. Controls comprised healthy donors matched for age and sex. Negative isolation yielded CD8+ and CD4+ T cells; FACS enriched TEMRA cells. About 0.5 to 1 ug RNA was reverse transcribed with random hexamers. Amplification of TCR beta CDR3 across 54 Vbeta and 13 Jbeta was performed with immunoSEQ multiplex PCR. MiXCR was run by TCRdb on the immunoSEQ multiplex PCR reads, yielding one entry per CDR3 protein. The sample lists 140,000 to 150,000 distinct CDR3 sequences, approximately 93% seen once, with less than 0.095% in the top ten. The V end was cut by 5 bases, the J end by 3 bases, with 10 bases between. The CDR3 totals 13 residues.

This rearrangement joins TRBV12-3 or TRBV12-4 to TRBJ1-2; tentative D call: TRBD1 (6 bases). The sequenced sample was CD4+ T cells from PBMCs. This TCR came from a human donor in good health. CDR3 DNA: TGTGCCAGCAGTGAAACAGGGTACTATGGCTACACCTTC. It translates to CASSETGYYGYTF.